The source of this T cell receptor (beta chain) is a study of T cell responses to AZD1222 COVID-19 vaccine. Points on this clone: Antigen unknown.

Study-wide results and limits: Recipients of two AZD1222 doses showed rising Spike-specific TCR breadth and depth.

Sequenced by immunoSEQ multiplex PCR; TCRdb stores in-frame clones only, minus some. This sample has around 130,000 clones; nearly 90% occur once, and the top ten carry 9.5%. The source of this sequence is an adult who received the AZD1222 COVID-19 vaccine. The material was peripheral blood, obtained 28 days after the second AZD1222 dose.

Here the CDR3 reads CASSLAGNTDTQYF. In DNA form, the CDR3 reads TGCGCCAGCAGCTTGGCGGGGAACACAGATACGCAGTATTTT. The chain joins TRBV5-1 to TRBJ2-3; D perhaps matches TRBD2 (5 bases). The CDR3 is 14 amino acids. The V gene lost 0 bases and the J gene lost 2 bases, with 7 bases spanning the gap. The V gene's germline CDR1 is SGHRS and CDR2 YFSETQ.